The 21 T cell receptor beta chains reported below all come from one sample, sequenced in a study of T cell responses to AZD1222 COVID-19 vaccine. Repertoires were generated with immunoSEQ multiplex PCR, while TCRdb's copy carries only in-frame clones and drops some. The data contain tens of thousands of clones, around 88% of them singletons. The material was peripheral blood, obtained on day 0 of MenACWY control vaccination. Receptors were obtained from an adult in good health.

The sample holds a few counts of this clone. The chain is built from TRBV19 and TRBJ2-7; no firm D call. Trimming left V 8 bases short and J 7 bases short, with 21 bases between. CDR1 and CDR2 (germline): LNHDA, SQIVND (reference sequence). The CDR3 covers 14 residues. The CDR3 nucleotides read TGTGCCAGTGGTCGGGCGGCCATGGGTCGGGAGCAGTACTTC. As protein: CASGRAAMGREQYF. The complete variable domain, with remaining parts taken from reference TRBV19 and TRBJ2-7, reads DGGITQSPKYLFRKEGQNVTLSCEQNLNHDAMYWYRQDPGQGLRLIYYSQIVNDFQKGDIAEGYSVSREKKESFPLTVTSAQKNPTAFYLCASGRAAMGREQYFGPGTRLTVT.

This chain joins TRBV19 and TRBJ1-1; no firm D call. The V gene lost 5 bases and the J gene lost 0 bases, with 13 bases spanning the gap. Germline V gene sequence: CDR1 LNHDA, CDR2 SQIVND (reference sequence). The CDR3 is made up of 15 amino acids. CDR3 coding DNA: TGTGCCAGTAGTGCCCGCAGTGGGATGAACACTGAAGCTTTCTTT. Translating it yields CASSARSGMNTEAFF.

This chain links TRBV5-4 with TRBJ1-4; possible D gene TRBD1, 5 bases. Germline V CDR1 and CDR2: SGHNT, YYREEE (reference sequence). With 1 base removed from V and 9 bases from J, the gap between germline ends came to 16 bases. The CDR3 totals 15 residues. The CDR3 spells CASSLQDGDGQKLFF. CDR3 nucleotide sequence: TGTGCCAGCAGCTTGCAGGATGGGGACGGACAAAAACTGTTTTTT.

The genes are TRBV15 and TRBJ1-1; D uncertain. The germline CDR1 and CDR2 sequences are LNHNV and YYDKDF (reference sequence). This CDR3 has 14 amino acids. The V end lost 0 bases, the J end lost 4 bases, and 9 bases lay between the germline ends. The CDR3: CATSRDRESTEAFF. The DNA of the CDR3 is TGTGCCACCAGCAGAGATAGGGAGAGCACTGAAGCTTTCTTT.

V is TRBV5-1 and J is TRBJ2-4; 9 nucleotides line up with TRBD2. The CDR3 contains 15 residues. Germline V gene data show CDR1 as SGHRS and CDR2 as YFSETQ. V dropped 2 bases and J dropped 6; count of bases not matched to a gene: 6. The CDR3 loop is CASSFDSGGLNIQYF. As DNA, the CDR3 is TGCGCCAGCAGCTTTGATAGCGGGGGACTAAACATTCAGTACTTC.

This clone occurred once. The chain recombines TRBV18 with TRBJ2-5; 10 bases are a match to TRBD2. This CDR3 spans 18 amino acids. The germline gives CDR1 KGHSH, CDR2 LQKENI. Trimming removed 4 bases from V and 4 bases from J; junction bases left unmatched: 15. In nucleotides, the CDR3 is TGTGCCAGCTCACATTCCACGTTCGGAGCGGGGGGGCCAGAGACCCAGTACTTC. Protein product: CASSHSTFGAGGPETQYF.

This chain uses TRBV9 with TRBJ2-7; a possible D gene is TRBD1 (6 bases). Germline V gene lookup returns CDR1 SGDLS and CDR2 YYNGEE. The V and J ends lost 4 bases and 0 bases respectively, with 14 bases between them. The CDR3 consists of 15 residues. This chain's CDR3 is CASSLNSGASYEQYF. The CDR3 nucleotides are TGTGCCAGCAGCCTAAACTCAGGGGCCTCCTACGAGCAGTACTTC.

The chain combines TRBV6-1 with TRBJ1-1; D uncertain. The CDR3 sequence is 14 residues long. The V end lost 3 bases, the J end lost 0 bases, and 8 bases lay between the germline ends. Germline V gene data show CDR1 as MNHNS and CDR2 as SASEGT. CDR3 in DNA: TGTGCCAGCAGTGAGACATACATGAACACTGAAGCTTTCTTT. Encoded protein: CASSETYMNTEAFF.

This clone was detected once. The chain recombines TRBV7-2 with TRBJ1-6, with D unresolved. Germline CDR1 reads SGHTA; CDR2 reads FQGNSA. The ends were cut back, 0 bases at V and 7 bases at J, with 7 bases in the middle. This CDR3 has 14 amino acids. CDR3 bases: TGTGCCAGCAGCTTAGCCGGGGAGAATTCACCCCTCCACTTT. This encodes CASSLAGENSPLHF. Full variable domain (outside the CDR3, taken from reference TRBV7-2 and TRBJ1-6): GAGVSQSPSNKVTEKGKDVELRCDPISGHTALYWYRQSLGQGLEFLIYFQGNSAPDKSGLPSDRFSAERTGGSVSTLTIQRTQQEDSAVYLCASSLAGENSPLHFGNGTRLTVT.

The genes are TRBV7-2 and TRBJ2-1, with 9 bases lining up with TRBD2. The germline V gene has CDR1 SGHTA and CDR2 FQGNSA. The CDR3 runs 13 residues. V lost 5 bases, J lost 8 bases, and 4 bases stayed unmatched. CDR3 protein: CASSARGRDEQFF. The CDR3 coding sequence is TGTGCCAGCAGCGCTCGCGGGAGGGATGAGCAGTTCTTC.

The CDR3 bases are TGTGCCAGTAGTATGCCGGGACAGGGGTACCACGAGCAGTACTTC. Amino acids: CASSMPGQGYHEQYF. The rearrangement links TRBV19 to TRBJ2-7; TRBD1 matches 10 bases. Per the germline V gene, CDR1 is LNHDA and CDR2 is SQIVND (reference sequence). The CDR3 is 15 residues long. Losses at the gene ends were 3 bases for V and 5 bases for J; bases not matched to a gene: 7.

CDR3 DNA sequence: TGCAGCGTTGAAGATTACGACGCCCCTGAAGCTTTCTTT. It is translated as CSVEDYDAPEAFF. This chain links TRBV29-1 with TRBJ1-1, with D hard to call. With 0 bases removed from V and 6 bases from J, the gap between germline ends came to 11 bases. The CDR3 consists of 13 residues. Per germline, CDR1 SQVTM and CDR2 ANQGSEA.

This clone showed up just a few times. CDR3: CASSQVRAQASPLHF. The CDR3 DNA follows: TGTGCCAGCAGCCAAGTTCGGGCGCAGGCTTCACCCCTCCACTTT. The rearrangement links TRBV4-2 to TRBJ1-6; D call uncertain. Trimming removed 1 base from V and 9 bases from J, with 13 bases in between. The germline CDR1 and CDR2 sequences are LGHNA and YNFKEQ. This CDR3 comprises 15 residues.

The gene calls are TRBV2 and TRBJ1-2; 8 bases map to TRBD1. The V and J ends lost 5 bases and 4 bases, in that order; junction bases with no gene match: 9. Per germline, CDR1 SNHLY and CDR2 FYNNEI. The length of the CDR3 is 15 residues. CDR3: CASSYQTGVSYGYTF. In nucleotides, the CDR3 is TGTGCCAGCAGTTACCAGACAGGGGTGAGCTATGGCTACACCTTC.

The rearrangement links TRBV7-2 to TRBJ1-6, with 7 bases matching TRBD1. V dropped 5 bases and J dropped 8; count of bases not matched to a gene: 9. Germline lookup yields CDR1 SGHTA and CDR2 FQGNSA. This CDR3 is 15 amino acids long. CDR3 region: CASSNGPGQYSPLHF. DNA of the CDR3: TGTGCCAGCAGCAACGGTCCGGGACAGTATTCACCCCTCCACTTT.

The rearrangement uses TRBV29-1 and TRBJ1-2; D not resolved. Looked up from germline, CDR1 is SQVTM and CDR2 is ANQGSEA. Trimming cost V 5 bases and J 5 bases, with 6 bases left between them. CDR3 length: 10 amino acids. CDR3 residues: CSVSGYGYTF. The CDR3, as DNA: TGCAGCGTTAGTGGGTATGGCTACACCTTC.

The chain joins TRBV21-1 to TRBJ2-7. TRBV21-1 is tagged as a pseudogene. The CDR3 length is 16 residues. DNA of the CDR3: TGTGCCAGCAACTCTGTGGGACCTCAAAGGATCTACGAGCAGTACTTC. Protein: CASNSVGPQRIYEQYF.

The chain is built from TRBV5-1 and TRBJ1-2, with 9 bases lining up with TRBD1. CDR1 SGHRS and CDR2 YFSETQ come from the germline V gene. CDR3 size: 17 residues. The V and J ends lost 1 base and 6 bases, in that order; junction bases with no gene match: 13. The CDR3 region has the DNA TGCGCCAGCAGCTTGTTGACAGGGGGGATGCGAGCGGATGGCTACACCTTC. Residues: CASSLLTGGMRADGYTF.

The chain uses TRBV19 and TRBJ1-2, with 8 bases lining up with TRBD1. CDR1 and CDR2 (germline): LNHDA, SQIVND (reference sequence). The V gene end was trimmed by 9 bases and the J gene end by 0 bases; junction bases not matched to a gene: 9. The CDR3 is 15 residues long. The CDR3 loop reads CASTGTGAANYGYTF. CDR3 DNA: TGTGCCAGCACCGGGACAGGCGCCGCTAACTATGGCTACACCTTC.

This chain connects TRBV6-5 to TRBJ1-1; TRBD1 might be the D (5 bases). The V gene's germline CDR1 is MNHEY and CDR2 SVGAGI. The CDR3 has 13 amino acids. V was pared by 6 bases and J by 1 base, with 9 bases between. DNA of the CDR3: TGTGCCAGCAGCCGGGGGGGGAACACTGAAGCTTTCTTT. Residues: CASSRGGNTEAFF.

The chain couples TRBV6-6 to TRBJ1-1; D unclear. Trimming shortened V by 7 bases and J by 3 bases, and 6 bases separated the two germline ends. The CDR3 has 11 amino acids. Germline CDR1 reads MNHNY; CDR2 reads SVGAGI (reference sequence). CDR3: CASKSDTEAFF. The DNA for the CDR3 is TGTGCCAGCAAATCGGACACTGAAGCTTTCTTT.